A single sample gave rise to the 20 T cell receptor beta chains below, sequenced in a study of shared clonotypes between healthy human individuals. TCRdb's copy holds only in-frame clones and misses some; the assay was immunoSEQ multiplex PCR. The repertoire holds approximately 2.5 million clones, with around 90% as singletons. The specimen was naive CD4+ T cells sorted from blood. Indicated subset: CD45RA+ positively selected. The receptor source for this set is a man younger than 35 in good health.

The CDR3 is CASRTETGRNTEAFF. CDR3 nucleotides: TGTGCCAGCAGGACCGAGACAGGCCGGAACACTGAAGCTTTCTTT. This chain links TRBV6-1 with TRBJ1-1; a possible D gene is TRBD1 (6 bases). V was pared by 6 bases and J by 1 base, with 15 bases between. The CDR3 covers 15 residues. The germline V gene has CDR1 MNHNS and CDR2 SASEGT.

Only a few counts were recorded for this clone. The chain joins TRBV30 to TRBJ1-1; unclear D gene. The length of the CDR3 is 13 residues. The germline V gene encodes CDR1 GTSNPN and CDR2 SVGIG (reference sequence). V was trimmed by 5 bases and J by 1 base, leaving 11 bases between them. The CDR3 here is CAWDRLPNTEAFF. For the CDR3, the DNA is TGTGCCTGGGACCGCCTCCCGAACACTGAAGCTTTCTTT. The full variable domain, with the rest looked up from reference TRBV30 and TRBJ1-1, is SQTIHQWPATLVQPVGSPLSLECTVEGTSNPNLYWYRQAAGRGLQLLFYSVGIGQISSEVPQNLSASRPQDRQFILSSKKLLLSDSGFYLCAWDRLPNTEAFFGQGTRLTVV.

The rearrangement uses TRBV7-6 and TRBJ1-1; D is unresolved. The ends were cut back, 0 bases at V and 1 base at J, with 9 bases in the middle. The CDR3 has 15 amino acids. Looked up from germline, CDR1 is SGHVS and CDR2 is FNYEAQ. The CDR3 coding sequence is TGTGCCAGCAGCTTAGCGGGGTTGGGGAACACTGAAGCTTTCTTT. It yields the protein CASSLAGLGNTEAFF.

Written as DNA, the CDR3 is TGTGCCAGCAGTACCGGACCTGAAGCTTTCTTT. Its protein is CASSTGPEAFF. This chain links TRBV2 with TRBJ1-1; D call uncertain. Germline CDR1 is SNHLY and CDR2 is FYNNEI. The CDR3 is made up of 11 amino acids. V shed 5 bases and J shed 6 bases, with 7 bases lying between them.

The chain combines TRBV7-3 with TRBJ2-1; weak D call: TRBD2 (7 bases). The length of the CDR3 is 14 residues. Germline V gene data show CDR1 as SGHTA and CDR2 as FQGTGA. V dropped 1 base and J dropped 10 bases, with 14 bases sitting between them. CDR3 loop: CASSLSGGQGEQFF. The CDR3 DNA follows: TGTGCCAGCAGCTTAAGCGGGGGCCAGGGGGAGCAGTTCTTC. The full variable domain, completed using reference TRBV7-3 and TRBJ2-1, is GAGVSQTPSNKVTEKGKYVELRCDPISGHTALYWYRQSLGQGPEFLIYFQGTGAADDSGLPNDRFFAVRPEGSVSTLKIQRTERGDSAVYLCASSLSGGQGEQFFGPGTRLTVL.

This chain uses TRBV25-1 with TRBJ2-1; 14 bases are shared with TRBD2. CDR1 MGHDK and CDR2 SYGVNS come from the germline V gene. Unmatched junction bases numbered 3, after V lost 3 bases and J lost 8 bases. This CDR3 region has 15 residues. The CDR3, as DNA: TGTGCCAGCAGTGACCGGACTAGCGGGAGGCATGAGCAGTTCTTC. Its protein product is CASSDRTSGRHEQFF.

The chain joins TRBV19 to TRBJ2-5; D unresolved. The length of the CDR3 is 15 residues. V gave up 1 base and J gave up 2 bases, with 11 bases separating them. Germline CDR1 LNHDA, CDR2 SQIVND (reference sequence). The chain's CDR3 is CASSIGDTFQETQYF. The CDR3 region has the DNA TGTGCCAGTAGTATAGGGGATACATTTCAAGAGACCCAGTACTTC.

CDR3: CAWSVLARSQGANVLTF. The DNA for the CDR3 is TGTGCCTGGAGTGTACTAGCCAGGTCCCAGGGGGCCAACGTCCTGACTTTC. The chain is built from TRBV30 and TRBJ2-6; D is possibly TRBD2 (6 bases). The germline CDR1 and CDR2 sequences are GTSNPN and SVGIG (reference sequence). Trimming took 0 bases from V and 4 from J, leaving 16 bases between them. The CDR3 contains 17 residues. The variable domain in full, completed from reference TRBV30 and TRBJ2-6, reads SQTIHQWPATLVQPVGSPLSLECTVEGTSNPNLYWYRQAAGRGLQLLFYSVGIGQISSEVPQNLSASRPQDRQFILSSKKLLLSDSGFYLCAWSVLARSQGANVLTFGAGSRLTVL.

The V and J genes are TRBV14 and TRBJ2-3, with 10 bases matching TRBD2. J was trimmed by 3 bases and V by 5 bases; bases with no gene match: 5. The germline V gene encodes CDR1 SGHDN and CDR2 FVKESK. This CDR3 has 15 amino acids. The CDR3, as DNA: TGTGCCAGCAGCAACTTAGCGGGGGGTACAGATACGCAGTATTTT. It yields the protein CASSNLAGGTDTQYF.

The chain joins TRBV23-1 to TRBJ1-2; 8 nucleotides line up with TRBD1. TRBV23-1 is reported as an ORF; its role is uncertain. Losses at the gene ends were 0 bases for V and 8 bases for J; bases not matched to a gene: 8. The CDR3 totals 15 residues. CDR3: CASSQSKVTGVGYTF. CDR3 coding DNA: TGCGCCAGCAGTCAATCAAAGGTGACAGGGGTGGGCTACACCTTC.

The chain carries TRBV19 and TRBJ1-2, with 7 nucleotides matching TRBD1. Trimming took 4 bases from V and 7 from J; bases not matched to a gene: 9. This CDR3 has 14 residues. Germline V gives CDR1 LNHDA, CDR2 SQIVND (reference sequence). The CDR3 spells CASSTTGFGFGYTF. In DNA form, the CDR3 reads TGTGCCAGTAGTACGACAGGGTTTGGGTTTGGCTACACCTTC.

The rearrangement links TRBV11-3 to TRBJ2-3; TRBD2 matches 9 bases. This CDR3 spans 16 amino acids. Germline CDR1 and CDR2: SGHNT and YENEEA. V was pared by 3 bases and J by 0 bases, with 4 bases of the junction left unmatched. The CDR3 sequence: CASSLNLAGSTDTQYF. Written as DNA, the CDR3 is TGTGCCAGCAGCTTGAACCTAGCGGGAAGCACAGATACGCAGTATTTT.

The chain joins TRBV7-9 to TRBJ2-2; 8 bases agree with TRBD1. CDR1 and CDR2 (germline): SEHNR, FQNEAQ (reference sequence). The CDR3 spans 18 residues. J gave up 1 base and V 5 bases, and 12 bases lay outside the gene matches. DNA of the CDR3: TGTGCCAGCAGCCCTCCCCCCGCCGGGACAGGGAACACCGGGGAGCTGTTTTTT. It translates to CASSPPPAGTGNTGELFF.

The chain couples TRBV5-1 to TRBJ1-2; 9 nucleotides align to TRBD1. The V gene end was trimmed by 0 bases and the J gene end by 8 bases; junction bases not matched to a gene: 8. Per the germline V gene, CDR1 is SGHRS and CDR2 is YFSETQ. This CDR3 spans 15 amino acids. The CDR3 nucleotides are TGCGCCAGCAGCTTGGGGACAGGGGTGGGTCGAGGCTACACCTTC. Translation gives CASSLGTGVGRGYTF.

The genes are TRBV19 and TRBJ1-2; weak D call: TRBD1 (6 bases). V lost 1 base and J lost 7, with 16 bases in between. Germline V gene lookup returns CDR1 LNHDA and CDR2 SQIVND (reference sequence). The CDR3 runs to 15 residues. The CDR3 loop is CASSIVGTYRGGYTF. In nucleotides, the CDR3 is TGTGCCAGTAGTATAGTAGGGACATATCGTGGTGGCTACACCTTC. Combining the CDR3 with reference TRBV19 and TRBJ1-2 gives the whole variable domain DGGITQSPKYLFRKEGQNVTLSCEQNLNHDAMYWYRQDPGQGLRLIYYSQIVNDFQKGDIAEGYSVSREKKESFPLTVTSAQKNPTAFYLCASSIVGTYRGGYTFGSGTRLTVV.

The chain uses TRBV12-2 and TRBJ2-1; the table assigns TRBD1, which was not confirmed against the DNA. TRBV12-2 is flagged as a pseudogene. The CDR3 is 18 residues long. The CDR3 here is CASRLTHRGQATYNEQFF. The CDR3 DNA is TGTGCAAGTCGCTTAACCCACCGGGGACAGGCTACTTACAATGAGCAGTTCTTC.

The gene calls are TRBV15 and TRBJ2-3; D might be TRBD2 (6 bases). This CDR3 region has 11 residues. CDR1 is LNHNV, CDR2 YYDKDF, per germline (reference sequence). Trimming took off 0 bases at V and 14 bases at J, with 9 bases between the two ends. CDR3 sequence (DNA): TGTGCCACCAGCAGAGAGGGGACTGTGTATTTT. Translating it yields CATSREGTVYF.

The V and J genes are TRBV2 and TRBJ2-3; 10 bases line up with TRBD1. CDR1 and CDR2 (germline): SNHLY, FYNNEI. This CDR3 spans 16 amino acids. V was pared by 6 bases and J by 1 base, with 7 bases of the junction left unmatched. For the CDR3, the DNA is TGTGCCAGCAGGGAGACAGGGGGCTACGGCACAGATACGCAGTATTTT. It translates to CASRETGGYGTDTQYF. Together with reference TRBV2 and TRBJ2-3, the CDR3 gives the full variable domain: EPEVTQTPSHQVTQMGQEVILRCVPISNHLYFYWYRQILGQKVEFLVSFYNNEISEKSEIFDDQFSVERPDGSNFTLKIRSTKLEDSAMYFCASRETGGYGTDTQYFGPGTRLTVL.

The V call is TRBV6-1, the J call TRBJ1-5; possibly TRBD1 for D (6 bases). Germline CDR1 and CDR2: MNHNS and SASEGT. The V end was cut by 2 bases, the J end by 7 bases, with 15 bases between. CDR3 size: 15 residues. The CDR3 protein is CASSESWQGRQPQHF. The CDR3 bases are TGTGCCAGCAGTGAAAGTTGGCAGGGGCGACAGCCCCAGCATTTT.

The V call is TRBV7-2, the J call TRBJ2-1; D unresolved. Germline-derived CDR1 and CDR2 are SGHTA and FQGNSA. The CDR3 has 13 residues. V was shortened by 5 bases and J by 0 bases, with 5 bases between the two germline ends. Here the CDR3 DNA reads TGTGCCAGCAGCCCTCTCTCCTACAATGAGCAGTTCTTC. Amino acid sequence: CASSPLSYNEQFF.